Given below is one T cell receptor (beta chain) in context. The CDR3 has 17 amino acids. Germline V gives CDR1 SGHVS, CDR2 FNYEAQ. With V trimmed by 0 bases and J by 1 base, 5 bases remained unmatched. The entry originates in a study of control samples from healthy donors and cancer patients. Sequenced by immunoSEQ multiplex PCR; TCRdb stores in-frame clones only, minus some. The table has fewer than 500,000 clones, around nine tenths seen once; the top ten hold 5.5% to 7.5%. V usage is TRBV7-6 and J usage is TRBJ2-1, with TRBD1 matching over 8 bases. The specimen was PBMCs. The source of this sequence is a man between 40 and 49 years old with head and neck cancer. Here the CDR3 DNA reads TGTGCCAGCAGCTTAGCGGCAGGGGGCTTTTCCTACAATGAGCAGTTCTTC. It codes for CASSLAAGGFSYNEQFF.